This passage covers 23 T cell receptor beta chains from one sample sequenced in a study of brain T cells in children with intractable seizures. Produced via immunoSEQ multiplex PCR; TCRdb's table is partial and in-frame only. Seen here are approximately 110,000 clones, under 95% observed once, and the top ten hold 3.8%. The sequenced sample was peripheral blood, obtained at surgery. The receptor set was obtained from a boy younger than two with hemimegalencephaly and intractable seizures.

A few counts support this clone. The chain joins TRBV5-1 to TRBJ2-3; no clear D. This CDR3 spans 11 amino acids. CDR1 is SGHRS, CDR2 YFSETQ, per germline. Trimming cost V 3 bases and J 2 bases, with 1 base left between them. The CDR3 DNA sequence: TGCGCCAGCAGCTACACAGATACGCAGTATTTT. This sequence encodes CASSYTDTQYF. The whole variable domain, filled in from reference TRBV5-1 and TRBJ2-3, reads KAGVTQTPRYLIKTRGQQVTLSCSPISGHRSVSWYQQTPGQGLQFLFEYFSETQRNKGNFPGRFSGRQFSNSRSEMNVSTLELGDSALYLCASSYTDTQYFGPGTRLTVL.

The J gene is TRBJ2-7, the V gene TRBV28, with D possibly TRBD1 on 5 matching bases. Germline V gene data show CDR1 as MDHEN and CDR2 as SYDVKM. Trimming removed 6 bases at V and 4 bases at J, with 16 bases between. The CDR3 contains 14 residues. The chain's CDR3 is CASSQGRIGYEQYF. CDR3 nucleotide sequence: TGTGCCAGCAGCCAGGGCAGGATTGGGTACGAGCAGTACTTC.

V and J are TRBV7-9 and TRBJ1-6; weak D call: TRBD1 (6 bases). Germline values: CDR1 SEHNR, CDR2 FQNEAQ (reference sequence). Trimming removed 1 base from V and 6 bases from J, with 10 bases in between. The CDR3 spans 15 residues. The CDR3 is CASSLGTASNSPLHF. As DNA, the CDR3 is TGTGCCAGCAGCTTAGGGACAGCCTCTAATTCACCCCTCCACTTT.

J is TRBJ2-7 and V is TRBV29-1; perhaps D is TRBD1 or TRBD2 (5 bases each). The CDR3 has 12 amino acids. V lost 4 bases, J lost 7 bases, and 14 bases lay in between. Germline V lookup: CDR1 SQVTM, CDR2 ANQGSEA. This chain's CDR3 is CSVGGGGQEQYF. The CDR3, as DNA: TGCAGCGTTGGGGGCGGAGGTCAAGAGCAGTACTTC.

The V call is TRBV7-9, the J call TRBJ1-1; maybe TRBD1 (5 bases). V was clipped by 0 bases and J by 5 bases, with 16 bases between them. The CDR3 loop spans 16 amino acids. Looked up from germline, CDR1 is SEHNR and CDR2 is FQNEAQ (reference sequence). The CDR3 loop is CASSLAFSGRGTEAFF. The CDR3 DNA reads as TGTGCCAGCAGCTTAGCGTTTTCGGGGCGGGGGACTGAAGCTTTCTTT.

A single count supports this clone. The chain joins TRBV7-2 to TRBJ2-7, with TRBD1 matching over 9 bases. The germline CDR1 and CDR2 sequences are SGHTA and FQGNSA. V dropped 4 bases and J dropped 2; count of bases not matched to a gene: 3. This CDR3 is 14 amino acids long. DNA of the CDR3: TGTGCCAGCAGCTCCAGGACAGGGGCCTACGAGCAGTACTTC. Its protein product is CASSSRTGAYEQYF.

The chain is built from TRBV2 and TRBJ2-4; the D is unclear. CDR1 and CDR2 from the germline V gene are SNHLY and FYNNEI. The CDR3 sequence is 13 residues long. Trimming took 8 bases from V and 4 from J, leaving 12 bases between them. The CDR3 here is CASWPTEKNIQYF. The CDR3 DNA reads TGTGCCAGCTGGCCCACGGAAAAAAACATTCAGTACTTC.

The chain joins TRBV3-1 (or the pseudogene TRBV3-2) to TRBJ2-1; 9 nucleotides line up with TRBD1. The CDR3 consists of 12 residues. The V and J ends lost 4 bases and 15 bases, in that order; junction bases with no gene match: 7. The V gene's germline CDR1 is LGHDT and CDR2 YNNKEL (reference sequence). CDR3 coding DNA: TGTGCCAGCAGCCTTGGACAGGGGTGGCTGTTCTTC. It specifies CASSLGQGWLFF.

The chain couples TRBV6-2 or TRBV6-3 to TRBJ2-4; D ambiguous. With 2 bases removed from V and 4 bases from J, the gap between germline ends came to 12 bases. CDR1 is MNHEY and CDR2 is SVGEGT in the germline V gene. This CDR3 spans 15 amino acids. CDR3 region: CASSYEGPRKNIQYF. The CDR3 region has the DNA TGTGCCAGCAGTTACGAAGGACCAAGGAAAAACATTCAGTACTTC.

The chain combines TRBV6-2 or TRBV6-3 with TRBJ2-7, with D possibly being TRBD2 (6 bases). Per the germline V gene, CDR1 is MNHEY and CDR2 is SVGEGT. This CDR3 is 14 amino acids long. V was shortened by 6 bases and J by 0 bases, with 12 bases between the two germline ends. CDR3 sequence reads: CASSNGGSSYEQYF. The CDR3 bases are TGTGCCAGCAGCAACGGGGGTTCCTCCTACGAGCAGTACTTC.

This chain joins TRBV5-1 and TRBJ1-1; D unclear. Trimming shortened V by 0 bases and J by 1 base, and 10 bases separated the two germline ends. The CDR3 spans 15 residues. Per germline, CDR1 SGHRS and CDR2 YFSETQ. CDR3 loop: CASSLAPTRNTEAFF. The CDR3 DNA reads TGCGCCAGCAGCTTGGCCCCTACACGGAACACTGAAGCTTTCTTT.

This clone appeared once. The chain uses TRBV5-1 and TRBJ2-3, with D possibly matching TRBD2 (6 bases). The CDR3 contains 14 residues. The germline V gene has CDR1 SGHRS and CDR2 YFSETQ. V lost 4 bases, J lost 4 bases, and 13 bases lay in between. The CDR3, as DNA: TGCGCCAGCAGCACGGGGGTCTTGTCAGATACGCAGTATTTT. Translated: CASSTGVLSDTQYF.

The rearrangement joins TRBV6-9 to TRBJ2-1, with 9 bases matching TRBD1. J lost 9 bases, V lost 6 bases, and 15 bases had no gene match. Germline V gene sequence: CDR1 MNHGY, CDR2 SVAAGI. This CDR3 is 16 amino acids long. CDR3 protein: CASSRPRDRDGSEQFF. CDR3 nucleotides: TGTGCCAGCAGCCGACCCCGGGACAGGGACGGTAGTGAGCAGTTCTTC.

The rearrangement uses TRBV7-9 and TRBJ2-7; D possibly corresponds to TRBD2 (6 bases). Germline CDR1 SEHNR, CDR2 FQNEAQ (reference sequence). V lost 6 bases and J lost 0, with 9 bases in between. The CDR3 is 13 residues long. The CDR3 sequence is CASSLTSSYEQYF. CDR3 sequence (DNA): TGTGCCAGCAGTCTGACTAGCTCCTACGAGCAGTACTTC.

The CDR3 is CASSELVGPSGNTIYF. The CDR3 region has the DNA TGTGCCAGCAGTGAATTGGTGGGACCCTCTGGAAACACCATATATTTT. The J gene is TRBJ1-3, the V gene TRBV25-1; a possible D gene is TRBD1 (5 bases). The CDR3 sequence is 16 residues long. V was clipped by 1 base and J by 0 bases, with 10 bases between them. Germline V CDR1 and CDR2: MGHDK, SYGVNS.

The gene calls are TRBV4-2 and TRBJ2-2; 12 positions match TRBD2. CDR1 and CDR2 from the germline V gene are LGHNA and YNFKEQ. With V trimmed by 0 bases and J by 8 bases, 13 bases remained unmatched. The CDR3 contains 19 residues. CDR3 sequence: CASSQEGTSGRIQWGELFF. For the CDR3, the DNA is TGTGCCAGCAGCCAAGAAGGGACTAGCGGGCGGATTCAGTGGGGGGAGCTGTTTTTT.

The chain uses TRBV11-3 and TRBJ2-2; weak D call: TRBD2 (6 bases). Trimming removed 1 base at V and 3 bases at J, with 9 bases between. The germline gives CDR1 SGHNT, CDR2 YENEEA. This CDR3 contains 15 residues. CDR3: CASSLVGGYTGELFF. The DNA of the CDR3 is TGTGCCAGCAGCTTAGTCGGGGGTTACACCGGGGAGCTGTTTTTT.

CDR3 amino acids: CASSLGLAGTQYF. The CDR3 coding sequence is TGTGCCAGCAGTTTAGGACTAGCAGGGACCCAGTACTTC. The rearrangement links TRBV28 to TRBJ2-5, with 8 bases identical to TRBD2. Trimming at V came to 2 bases and at J to 7 bases, leaving 3 bases not matched to a gene. Germline V gene sequence: CDR1 MDHEN, CDR2 SYDVKM. The CDR3 is 13 amino acids.

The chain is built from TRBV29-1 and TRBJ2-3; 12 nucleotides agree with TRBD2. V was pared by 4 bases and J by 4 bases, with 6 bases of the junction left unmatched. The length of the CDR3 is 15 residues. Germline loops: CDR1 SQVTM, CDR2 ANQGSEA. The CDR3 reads CSVVGLAGGPDTQYF. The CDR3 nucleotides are TGCAGCGTTGTGGGCCTAGCGGGAGGGCCAGATACGCAGTATTTT.

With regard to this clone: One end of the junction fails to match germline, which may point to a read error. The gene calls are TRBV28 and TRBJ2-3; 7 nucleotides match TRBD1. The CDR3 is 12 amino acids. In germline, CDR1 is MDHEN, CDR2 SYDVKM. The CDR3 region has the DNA TGTGCCAGCAGTTGGGGAGACAGGGAGAGGCGGTTT. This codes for CASSWGDRERRF.

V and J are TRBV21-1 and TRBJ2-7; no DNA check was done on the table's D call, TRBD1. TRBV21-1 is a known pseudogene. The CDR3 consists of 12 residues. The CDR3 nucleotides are TGTGCCAGCAGCACCCGGGACAGCGAGCAGTACTTC. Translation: CASSTRDSEQYF.

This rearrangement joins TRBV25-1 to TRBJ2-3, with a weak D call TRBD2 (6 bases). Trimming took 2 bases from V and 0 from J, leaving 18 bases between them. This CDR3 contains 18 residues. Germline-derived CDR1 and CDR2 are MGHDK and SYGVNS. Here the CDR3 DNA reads TGTGCCAGCAGTGAAGTCAGGGAGGCGCGAATTAGCACAGATACGCAGTATTTT. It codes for CASSEVREARISTDTQYF.

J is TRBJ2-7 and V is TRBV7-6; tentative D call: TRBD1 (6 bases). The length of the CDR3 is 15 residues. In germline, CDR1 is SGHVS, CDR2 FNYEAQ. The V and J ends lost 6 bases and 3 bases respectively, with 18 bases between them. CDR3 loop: CASSQVPDSSYEQYF. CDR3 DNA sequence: TGTGCCAGCAGTCAAGTCCCGGACAGTAGCTACGAGCAGTACTTC.